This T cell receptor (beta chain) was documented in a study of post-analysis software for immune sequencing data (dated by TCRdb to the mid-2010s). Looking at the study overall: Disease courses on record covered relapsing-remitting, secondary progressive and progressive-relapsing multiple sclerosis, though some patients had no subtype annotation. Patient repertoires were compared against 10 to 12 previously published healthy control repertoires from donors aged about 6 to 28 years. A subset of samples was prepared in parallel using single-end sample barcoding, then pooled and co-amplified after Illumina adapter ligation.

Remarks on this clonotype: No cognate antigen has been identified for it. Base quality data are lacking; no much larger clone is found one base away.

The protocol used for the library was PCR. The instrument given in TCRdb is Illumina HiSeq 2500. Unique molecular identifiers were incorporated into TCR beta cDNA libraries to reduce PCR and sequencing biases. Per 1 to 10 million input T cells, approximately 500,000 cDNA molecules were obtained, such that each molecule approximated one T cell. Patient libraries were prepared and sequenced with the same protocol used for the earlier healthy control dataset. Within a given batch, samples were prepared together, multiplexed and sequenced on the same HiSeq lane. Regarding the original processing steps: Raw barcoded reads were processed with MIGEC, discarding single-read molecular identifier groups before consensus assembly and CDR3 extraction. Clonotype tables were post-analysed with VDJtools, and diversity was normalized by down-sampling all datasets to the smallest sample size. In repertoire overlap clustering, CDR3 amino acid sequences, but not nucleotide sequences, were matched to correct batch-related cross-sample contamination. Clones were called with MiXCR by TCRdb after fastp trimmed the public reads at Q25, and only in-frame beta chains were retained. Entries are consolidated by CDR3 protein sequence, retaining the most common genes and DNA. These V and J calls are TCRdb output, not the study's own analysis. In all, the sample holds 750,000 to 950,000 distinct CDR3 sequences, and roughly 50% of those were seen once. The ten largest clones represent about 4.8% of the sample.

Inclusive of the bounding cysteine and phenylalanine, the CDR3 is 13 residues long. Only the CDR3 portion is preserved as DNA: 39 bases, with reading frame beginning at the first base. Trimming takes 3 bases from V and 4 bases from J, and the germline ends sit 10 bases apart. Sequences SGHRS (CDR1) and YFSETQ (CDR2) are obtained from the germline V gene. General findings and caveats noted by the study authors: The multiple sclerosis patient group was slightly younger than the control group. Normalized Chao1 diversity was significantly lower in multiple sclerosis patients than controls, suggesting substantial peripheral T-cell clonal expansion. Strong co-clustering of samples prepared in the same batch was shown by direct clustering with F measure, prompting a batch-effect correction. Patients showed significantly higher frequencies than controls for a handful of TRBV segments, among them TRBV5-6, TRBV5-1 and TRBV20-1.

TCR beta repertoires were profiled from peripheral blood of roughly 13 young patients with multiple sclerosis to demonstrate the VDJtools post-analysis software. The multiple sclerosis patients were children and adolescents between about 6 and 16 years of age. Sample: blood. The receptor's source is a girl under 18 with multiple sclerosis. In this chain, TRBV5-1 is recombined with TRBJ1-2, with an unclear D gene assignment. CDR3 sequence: CASSSSTGYGYTF. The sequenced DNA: TGCGCCAGCAGCTCCTCGACCGGCTATGGCTACACCTTC.